The rows below give T cell receptor beta chains drawn from one sample of a study of CD8+ T cells in alopecia areata. Sequencing was performed with immunoSEQ multiplex PCR; in TCRdb, only in-frame clones are kept and a portion is missing. This table holds over 35,000 clones, around 90% found once. Sequenced material: CD8+ T cells sorted from blood, taken at week 24, from a patient treated with tofacitinib. Every receptor here comes from a human donor with alopecia areata. CDR3s include the opening cysteine and the closing phenylalanine or tryptophan. Each record gives: CDR3 protein, CDR3 DNA, D gene, V gene, J gene, clone size. D genes are given only for firm matches. Clone size, where shown, is once, few, many, or a class for clones that have expanded.

CASAVGSYEQYF,TGTGCCAGTGCGGTCGGGTCCTACGAGCAGTACTTC,-,TRBV28,TRBJ2-7,-
CASSLVVSGGLSSYNEQFF,TGTGCCAGCAGCTTAGTGGTTAGCGGGGGCCTTAGCTCCTACAATGAGCAGTTCTTC,TRBD2,TRBV7-8,TRBJ2-1,-
CASSFDIDREYEQYF,TGTGCCAGCAGTTTTGACATCGACAGGGAGTACGAGCAGTACTTC,TRBD1,TRBV28,TRBJ2-7,once
CASSLGASRPTGELFF,TGTGCCAGCAGCTTAGGAGCTAGCCGACCCACCGGGGAGCTGTTTTTT,-,TRBV11-2,TRBJ2-2,once
CAWRWGDDTGELFF,TGTGCCTGGAGATGGGGGGACGACACCGGGGAGCTGTTTTTT,-,TRBV30,TRBJ2-2,-
CASSLPANTGELFF,TGTGCCAGCAGTCTGCCAGCGAACACCGGGGAGCTGTTTTTT,-,TRBV6-1,TRBJ2-2,-
CASSLAGLAGGQNTGELFF,TGCGCCAGCAGCTTGGCCGGATTAGCGGGGGGTCAGAACACCGGGGAGCTGTTTTTT,TRBD2,TRBV5-1,TRBJ2-2,-
CASSLGPKNIQYF,TGTGCCAGCAGTTTGGGACCCAAAAACATTCAGTACTTC,-,TRBV27,TRBJ2-4,-
CASSLGTGDTEAFF,TGTGCCAGCAGTTTGGGAACAGGGGATACTGAAGCTTTCTTT,TRBD1,TRBV28,TRBJ1-1,few
CASSLRGPTYEQYF,TGTGCCAGCAGTTTACGGGGACCTACCTACGAGCAGTACTTC,-,TRBV27,TRBJ2-7,-
CASSQETISGGANVLTF,TGTGCCAGCAGCCAGGAGACAATCTCGGGGGGGGCCAACGTCCTGACTTTC,-,TRBV4-2,TRBJ2-6,-
CASSLSPGSGDTQYF,TGTGCCAGCAGTTTATCACCCGGGAGTGGGGATACGCAGTATTTT,-,TRBV27,TRBJ2-3,-
CASSLHLGPSYEQYF,TGTGCCAGCAGCTTACATCTAGGGCCTTCCTACGAGCAGTACTTC,-,TRBV7-9,TRBJ2-7,-
CASSTVLGPSADTQYF,TGTGCCAGCAGCACAGTCCTAGGTCCCTCCGCAGATACGCAGTATTTT,-,TRBV7-9,TRBJ2-3,-
CAWSWAGGPNEQFF,TGTGCCTGGAGTTGGGCGGGGGGGCCCAATGAGCAGTTCTTC,TRBD2,TRBV30,TRBJ2-1,-
CASSLSGGARETQYF,TGTGCCAGCAGTCTTAGCGGGGGGGCCCGAGAGACCCAGTACTTC,TRBD2,TRBV6-6,TRBJ2-5,-
CASSYSNVGELFF,TGTGCCAGCAGTTACTCGAATGTAGGGGAGCTGTTTTTT,-,TRBV6-5,TRBJ2-2,-
CASSFGAASTDTQYF,TGTGCCAGCAGCTTTGGGGCGGCTAGCACAGATACGCAGTATTTT,-,TRBV7-2,TRBJ2-3,-
CASNQGGEDEAFF,TGCGCCAGCAACCAAGGGGGGGAAGATGAAGCTTTCTTT,-,TRBV4-1,TRBJ1-1,-
CASSLAVGRGTKNIQYF,TGTGCCAGCAGCTTAGCGGTGGGCAGGGGGACCAAAAACATTCAGTACTTC,TRBD1,TRBV7-2,TRBJ2-4,-
CASSFAGAGEQYF,TGTGCCAGCAGCTTTGCGGGGGCGGGTGAGCAGTACTTC,-,TRBV7-6,TRBJ2-7,few
CASRPLLSGDEQYF,TGTGCCAGCAGACCTCTGTTGTCAGGGGACGAGCAGTACTTC,-,TRBV27,TRBJ2-7,-
CASARRPYSYEQYF,TGTGCCAGTGCCCGTCGGCCCTACTCCTACGAGCAGTACTTC,-,TRBV27,TRBJ2-7,-
CASSHSNSYNEQFF,TGTGCCAGCAGCCACTCTAACTCCTACAATGAGCAGTTCTTC,-,TRBV7-9,TRBJ2-1,-
CASSQDSRPGQVRYEQYF,TGCGCCAGCAGCCAAGATTCTCGGCCGGGACAGGTTCGCTACGAGCAGTACTTC,TRBD1,TRBV4-3,TRBJ2-7,-
CASSSERGGRSYNEQFF,TGTGCCAGCAGCTCAGAGCGGGGGGGCCGGTCCTACAATGAGCAGTTCTTC,TRBD2,TRBV7-8,TRBJ2-1,-
CAISDDRVSEQYF,TGTGCCATCAGTGACGACAGGGTCAGCGAGCAGTACTTC,TRBD1,TRBV10-3,TRBJ2-7,few
CASSYPGLAGNTGELFF,TGCGCCAGCAGCTACCCCGGACTAGCGGGGAACACCGGGGAGCTGTTTTTT,TRBD2,TRBV4-1,TRBJ2-2,-
CASRTTVEAFF,TGTGCCAGCAGGACGACAGTTGAAGCTTTCTTT,-,TRBV6-6,TRBJ1-1,once
CASSIDRQPGNTIYF,TGCGCCAGCAGCATCGACAGACAGCCTGGAAACACCATATATTTT,-,TRBV5-1,TRBJ1-3,-
CASSLKLAGEYNEQFF,TGTGCCAGCAGTTTAAAACTAGCGGGGGAGTACAATGAGCAGTTCTTC,TRBD2,TRBV28,TRBJ2-1,-
CSVMDSRSGANVLTF,TGCAGCGTTATGGACAGCCGGTCTGGGGCCAACGTCCTGACTTTC,-,TRBV29-1,TRBJ2-6,once
CASSYFLAGPTDTQYF,TGTGCCAGCAGTTACTTCTTAGCGGGGCCCACAGATACGCAGTATTTT,TRBD2,TRBV6-6,TRBJ2-3,-
CAWATGNGYTF,TGTGCCTGGGCTACAGGGAATGGCTACACCTTC,-,TRBV30,TRBJ1-2,once
CASSEGTLVGNTGELFF,TGTGCCAGCAGTGAAGGGACCCTGGTAGGAAACACCGGGGAGCTGTTTTTT,-,TRBV2,TRBJ2-2,-
CASRGRDPLYGYTF,TGTGCCAGCAGGGGCCGGGATCCCCTCTATGGCTACACCTTC,-,TRBV6-5,TRBJ1-2,-
CAWSEGSAQYF,TGTGCCTGGAGTGAAGGATCGGCCCAGTACTTC,-,TRBV30,TRBJ2-5,-
CASSSEVGTSGEIQETQYF,TGTGCCAGCAGCTCGGAGGTCGGGACTAGCGGGGAGATACAAGAGACCCAGTACTTC,TRBD2,TRBV7-8,TRBJ2-5,-
CASRIGTGGFDEQFF,TGTGCCAGTAGGATCGGGACAGGGGGTTTCGATGAGCAGTTCTTC,TRBD1,TRBV19,TRBJ2-1,-
CASSPRPTDTQYF,TGTGCCAGCAGCCCGAGACCCACAGATACGCAGTATTTT,-,TRBV28,TRBJ2-3,-
CSVVLRDSFYGYTF,TGCAGCGTTGTTTTAAGGGACAGTTTCTATGGCTACACCTTC,TRBD1,TRBV29-1,TRBJ1-2,-